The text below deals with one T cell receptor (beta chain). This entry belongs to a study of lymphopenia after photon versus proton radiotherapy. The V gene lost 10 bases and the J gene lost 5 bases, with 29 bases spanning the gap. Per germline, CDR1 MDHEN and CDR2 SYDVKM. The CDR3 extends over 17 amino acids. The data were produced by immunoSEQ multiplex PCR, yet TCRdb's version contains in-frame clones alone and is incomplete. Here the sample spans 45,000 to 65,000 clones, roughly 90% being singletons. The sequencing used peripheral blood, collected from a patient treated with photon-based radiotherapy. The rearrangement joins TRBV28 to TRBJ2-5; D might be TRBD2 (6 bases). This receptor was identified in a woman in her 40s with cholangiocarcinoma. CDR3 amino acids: CATETPNLADYRETQYF. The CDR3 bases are TGTGCCACCGAGACCCCAAATCTCGCGGACTATCGGGAGACCCAGTACTTC.